The 29 T cell receptor beta chains presented below share a single source sample, sequenced in a study of blood T cell repertoires in COVID-19. Using immunoSEQ multiplex PCR, the repertoire was profiled, and TCRdb retains in-frame clones only, with some absent. This sample carries about 300,000 clones, about 85% of them seen once, and the ten largest clones take less than 6%. Sequencing was done on a sample of PBMCs or T cells enriched from blood (not recorded which). These receptors all stem from a woman in her 30s who had recovered from COVID-19.

This rearrangement joins TRBV19 to TRBJ1-2; 10 bases align to TRBD1. This CDR3 is 14 amino acids long. Unmatched junction bases numbered 5, after V lost 4 bases and J lost 6 bases. CDR1 and CDR2 (germline): LNHDA, SQIVND (reference sequence). This CDR3 reads CASSTRQGADGYTF. CDR3 coding DNA: TGTGCCAGTAGTACCCGACAGGGGGCGGATGGCTACACCTTC.

This sequence joins TRBV7-2 and TRBJ1-1; TRBD1 is a possible D gene (6 bases). The V end was cut by 5 bases, the J end by 3 bases, with 22 bases between. The CDR3 contains 17 residues. Germline values: CDR1 SGHTA, CDR2 FQGNSA. CDR3 coding DNA: TGTGCCAGCAGCCCACGGACACCTAACAGGGTGGACACTGAAGCTTTCTTT. Its protein product is CASSPRTPNRVDTEAFF.

The rearrangement joins TRBV27 to TRBJ1-5; TRBD1 matches 9 bases. CDR3 length: 15 amino acids. V gave up 6 bases and J gave up 5 bases; unmatched junction bases: 8. Germline V lookup: CDR1 MNHEY, CDR2 SMNVEV (reference sequence). CDR3 sequence (DNA): TGTGCCAGCAGACCGGGACAGGGTCGCCATCAGCCCCAGCATTTT. Amino acid sequence: CASRPGQGRHQPQHF.

V gene TRBV18 combines with J gene TRBJ2-2; possible D gene TRBD1, 5 bases. Germline lookup yields CDR1 KGHSH and CDR2 LQKENI. This CDR3 has 13 amino acids. V lost 2 bases and J 7 bases, leaving 8 bases between the germline ends. The CDR3 reads CASSPRGSGELFF. As DNA, the CDR3 is TGTGCCAGCTCACCAAGGGGAAGCGGGGAGCTGTTTTTT.

J is TRBJ1-6 and V is TRBV6-6; tentatively, D is TRBD1 (5 bases). V lost 4 bases and J lost 10, with 8 bases in between. The germline CDR1 and CDR2 sequences are MNHNY and SVGAGI (reference sequence). This CDR3 has 12 amino acids. The CDR3 region is CASSSWGSPLHF. CDR3 DNA sequence: TGTGCCAGCAGTTCTTGGGGCTCACCCCTCCACTTT.

The chain is built from TRBV6-5 and TRBJ1-2; D gene uncertain. Trimming took off 0 bases at V and 8 bases at J, with 16 bases between the two ends. Germline V lookup: CDR1 MNHEY, CDR2 SVGAGI. The CDR3 totals 15 residues. Written as DNA, the CDR3 is TGTGCCAGCAGTTACTCGTATGAGGGCGCGGGAGGCTACACCTTC. This translates into CASSYSYEGAGGYTF.

The chain recombines TRBV15 with TRBJ2-6; D unresolved. Germline CDR1 reads LNHNV; CDR2 reads YYDKDF (reference sequence). The CDR3 length is 17 residues. With 4 bases removed from V and 0 bases from J, the gap between germline ends came to 13 bases. The CDR3 DNA follows: TGTGCCACCAGCATCCTGAAAGCAGGCTCTGGGGCCAACGTCCTGACTTTC. This codes for CATSILKAGSGANVLTF.

V gene TRBV5-1 combines with J gene TRBJ1-1, with D unresolved. The germline V and J ends were trimmed by 3 bases and 1 base, with 16 bases remaining between them. The length of the CDR3 is 16 residues. Per germline, CDR1 SGHRS and CDR2 YFSETQ. The CDR3 nucleotides read TGCGCCAGCAGCTCGGTCGACTTTTTACCGAACACTGAAGCTTTCTTT. As protein: CASSSVDFLPNTEAFF.

V usage is TRBV5-1 and J usage is TRBJ2-3, with D possibly matching TRBD2 (5 bases). Trimming left V 0 bases short and J 3 bases short, with 11 bases between. The CDR3 is 15 amino acids. CDR1 is SGHRS, CDR2 YFSETQ, per germline. The CDR3 region is CASSLAGDRTDTQYF. The CDR3 nucleotides are TGCGCCAGCAGCTTGGCCGGGGATCGTACAGATACGCAGTATTTT.

The V gene is TRBV5-6, the J gene TRBJ2-2; 9 nucleotides match TRBD2. CDR3 length: 16 amino acids. The V gene end was trimmed by 5 bases and the J gene end by 0 bases; junction bases not matched to a gene: 5. Germline-derived CDR1 and CDR2 are SGHDT and YYEEEE. Here the CDR3 reads CASSSIAGANTGELFF. In DNA form, the CDR3 reads TGTGCCAGCAGTTCCATAGCGGGGGCGAACACCGGGGAGCTGTTTTTT.

The CDR3 region has the DNA TGTGCCAGCAGCGTAGGTAACAGGGGCGAGCAGTACTTC. It encodes CASSVGNRGEQYF. V and J are TRBV9 and TRBJ2-7; TRBD1 matches 7 bases. In germline, CDR1 is SGDLS, CDR2 YYNGEE. CDR3 length: 13 amino acids. The ends lost 0 bases at V and 6 bases at J; junction bases unmatched: 3.

This chain uses TRBV19 with TRBJ1-2; D is undetermined. Trimming took 6 bases from V and 8 from J, leaving 16 bases between them. CDR1 LNHDA and CDR2 SQIVND come from the germline V gene (reference sequence). The CDR3 sequence is 13 residues long. Written as DNA, the CDR3 is TGTGCCAGTAGAAAACCCGGGGTTTACGGCTACACCTTC. Translation gives CASRKPGVYGYTF.

The chain recombines TRBV9 with TRBJ2-1; 9 nucleotides match TRBD1. Germline V gives CDR1 SGDLS, CDR2 YYNGEE. V gave up 3 bases and J gave up 2 bases; unmatched junction bases: 0. The CDR3 loop spans 14 amino acids. Written as DNA, the CDR3 is TGTGCCAGCAGCGGGGACAGGGCCTACAATGAGCAGTTCTTC. Translated: CASSGDRAYNEQFF.

This clone was seen a handful of times. The rearrangement links TRBV4-1 to TRBJ1-6; no clear D. CDR1 is MGHRA, CDR2 YSYEKL, per germline. The CDR3 is 14 amino acids. V was clipped by 1 base and J by 7 bases, with 8 bases between them. CDR3 in amino acids: CASSQAAVNSPLHF. CDR3 bases: TGCGCCAGCAGCCAAGCCGCAGTAAATTCACCCCTCCACTTT.

About this clone: Other DNA sequences within the sample encode an identical CDR3. This chain links TRBV11-2 with TRBJ2-1; D is undetermined. V lost 5 bases, J lost 0 bases, and 11 bases lay in between. The CDR3 contains 15 residues. From germline, CDR1 is SGHAT and CDR2 FQNNGV. The CDR3 DNA reads as TGTGCCAGCAGCCCCCTTACGGGCTCCTACAATGAGCAGTTCTTC. This codes for CASSPLTGSYNEQFF.

The V gene is TRBV25-1, the J gene TRBJ1-6; 10 nucleotides line up with TRBD1. The CDR3 consists of 16 residues. V dropped 3 bases and J dropped 10; count of bases not matched to a gene: 9. Germline V gives CDR1 MGHDK, CDR2 SYGVNS. The CDR3 DNA is TGTGCCAGCAGTGACCCGAGACAGGGGGCAAGCTCACCCCTCCACTTT. Translating gives CASSDPRQGASSPLHF. The whole variable domain, filled in from reference TRBV25-1 and TRBJ1-6, reads EADIYQTPRYLVIGTGKKITLECSQTMGHDKMYWYQQDPGMELHLIHYSYGVNSTEKGDLSSESTVSRIRTEHFPLTLESARPSHTSQYLCASSDPRQGASSPLHFGNGTRLTVT.

The V gene is TRBV15, the J gene TRBJ2-1; 7 bases are shared with TRBD1. This CDR3 has 14 amino acids. Germline V gene sequence: CDR1 LNHNV, CDR2 YYDKDF (reference sequence). J was trimmed by 6 bases and V by 5 bases; bases with no gene match: 7. CDR3 sequence (DNA): TGTGCCACCAGCTTTCGACAGGGACCCAATGAGCAGTTCTTC. It encodes CATSFRQGPNEQFF.

This chain links TRBV18 with TRBJ2-2; D gene unclear. The germline V and J ends were trimmed by 3 bases and 0 bases, with 11 bases remaining between them. The CDR3 has 16 amino acids. The germline CDR1 and CDR2 sequences are KGHSH and LQKENI. The CDR3 reads CASSPRPGSNTGELFF. The CDR3 DNA is TGTGCCAGCTCACCCCGGCCAGGATCGAACACCGGGGAGCTGTTTTTT.

V is TRBV6-5 and J is TRBJ1-6, with no clear D. This CDR3 has 16 amino acids. V was shortened by 2 bases and J by 5 bases, with 13 bases between the two germline ends. The germline gives CDR1 MNHEY, CDR2 SVGAGI. The CDR3 region is CASSYVPPVNNSPLHF. The CDR3 bases are TGTGCCAGCAGTTACGTACCGCCAGTTAATAATTCACCCCTCCACTTT.

The sample holds one count of this clone. V gene TRBV5-4 combines with J gene TRBJ1-1; 8 bases agree with TRBD1. Germline CDR1 and CDR2: SGHNT and YYREEE (reference sequence). The CDR3 is 15 amino acids. J was trimmed by 6 bases and V by 4 bases; bases with no gene match: 11. DNA for the CDR3: TGTGCCAGCAGCCCGGGGCAGGGGGCGCATGCTGAAGCTTTCTTT. It translates to CASSPGQGAHAEAFF.

The chain recombines TRBV3-1 (or the pseudogene TRBV3-2) with TRBJ2-3, with D unresolved. There are 13 residues in the CDR3. The V end was cut by 1 base, the J end by 6 bases, with 8 bases between. Germline V gene sequence: CDR1 LGHDT, CDR2 YNNKEL (reference sequence). The CDR3 DNA is TGTGCCAGCAGCCAAGGGGCCGCTGATACGCAGTATTTT. This translates into CASSQGAADTQYF.

This rearrangement joins TRBV15 to TRBJ2-7, with D possibly TRBD2 on 5 matching bases. This CDR3 comprises 14 residues. The V and J ends lost 0 bases and 5 bases respectively, with 11 bases between them. Germline CDR1 and CDR2: LNHNV and YYDKDF (reference sequence). In DNA, the CDR3 is TGTGCCACCAGCAGAGATAAGCTGCGGGACGAGCAGTACTTC. Translated, it gives CATSRDKLRDEQYF.

The J gene is TRBJ1-4, the V gene TRBV6-5, with 7 bases that match TRBD1. The CDR3 consists of 15 residues. Per germline, CDR1 MNHEY and CDR2 SVGAGI. Losses at the gene ends were 3 bases for V and 8 bases for J; bases not matched to a gene: 9. The CDR3 sequence is CASSYSTGLGEKLFF. CDR3 coding DNA: TGTGCCAGCAGTTATTCGACAGGGTTAGGCGAAAAACTGTTTTTT.

V usage is TRBV11-2 and J usage is TRBJ1-6; TRBD1 matches at 9 bases. J gave up 4 bases and V 3 bases, and 7 bases lay outside the gene matches. The CDR3 runs 17 residues. CDR1 and CDR2 (germline): SGHAT, FQNNGV. CDR3: CASSFGQGRAYNSPLHF. The CDR3 DNA reads TGTGCCAGCAGCTTCGGACAGGGGAGAGCTTATAATTCACCCCTCCACTTT.

The chain recombines TRBV7-2 with TRBJ2-5; perhaps TRBD2 as D (5 bases). V lost 2 bases to trimming and J lost 4 bases, with 8 bases between them. The CDR3 contains 13 residues. Germline V gene lookup returns CDR1 SGHTA and CDR2 FQGNSA. This chain's CDR3 is CASSLRTGETQYF. The CDR3 nucleotides read TGTGCCAGCAGCTTAAGGACTGGAGAGACCCAGTACTTC.

On this clone: Other DNA sequences in the same sample also yield this CDR3. The chain's CDR3 is CASSLDPGNYGYTF. The CDR3 DNA follows: TGCGCCAGCAGCTTGGACCCAGGGAACTATGGCTACACCTTC. V usage is TRBV5-1 and J usage is TRBJ1-2, with D possibly TRBD1 on 5 matching bases. Germline V CDR1 and CDR2: SGHRS, YFSETQ. Trimming removed 0 bases at V and 2 bases at J, with 8 bases between. This CDR3 has 14 amino acids. The full variable domain, its missing parts supplied by reference TRBV5-1 and TRBJ1-2, is KAGVTQTPRYLIKTRGQQVTLSCSPISGHRSVSWYQQTPGQGLQFLFEYFSETQRNKGNFPGRFSGRQFSNSRSEMNVSTLELGDSALYLCASSLDPGNYGYTFGSGTRLTVV.

The DNA of the CDR3 is TGTGCCAGCATTGGAGGCAGACCCGGGGGCTACACCTTC. Protein sequence: CASIGGRPGGYTF. V is TRBV6-5 and J is TRBJ1-2, with no clear D. This CDR3 spans 13 amino acids. CDR1 and CDR2 (germline): MNHEY, SVGAGI. V was clipped by 7 bases and J by 8 bases, with 17 bases between them.

The chain links TRBV30 to TRBJ1-2; 9 bases agree with TRBD1. Germline V gene sequence: CDR1 GTSNPN, CDR2 SVGIG (reference sequence). The CDR3 has 15 residues. V lost 3 bases to trimming and J lost 9 bases; unmatched junction nucleotides: 14. The CDR3 reads CAWSRPGQGASSYTF. The CDR3 nucleotides are TGTGCCTGGAGCCGACCGGGACAGGGAGCTAGTAGCTACACCTTC.

The chain combines TRBV19 with TRBJ2-3, with 9 bases matching TRBD2. This CDR3 has 18 residues. Germline loops: CDR1 LNHDA, CDR2 SQIVND (reference sequence). The V segment lost 3 bases and the J segment 2 bases; nucleotides outside the gene matches: 12. The CDR3 sequence is CASSIIIGGGADTDTQYF. DNA of the CDR3: TGTGCCAGTAGTATCATAATCGGCGGGGGGGCGGACACAGATACGCAGTATTTT.